The entry that follows covers one T cell receptor (beta chain) sequence. What it recognizes is unknown. Sample time point: newly diagnosed GD, antithyroid drugs for less than 3 months. Extracted PBMC RNA gave rise to the TCR library. Through Arm-PCR of CDR3 regions and iRepertoire HTBI primers, TCR beta libraries were built. TCRdb reprocessed the multiplex PCR reads via MiXCR and lists one record per CDR3 protein. The data hold roughly 610,000 distinct CDR3 sequences, with under 20% observed a single time. The CDR3 totals 14 residues. V was cut by 0 bases and J by 14 bases, with 22 bases left in between. CDR1 and CDR2 (germline): DFQATT, SNEGSKA (reference sequence). This specimen belongs to a study of regulatory T cells in long-lasting Graves disease. Study observations and caveats: Persistent cases favored TRBV28, TRBJ1-2 and TRBJ2-5.

Another study also made use of these data, one on T cells in Graves' hyperthyroidism and ophthalmopathy.

The sequence came from a woman aged 30 to 39 with Graves disease. V gene TRBV20-1 combines with J gene TRBJ1-1; no firm D call. Here the sequenced sample was peripheral blood mononuclear cells (PBMCs), taken at new diagnosis, from a patient treated with antithyroid drugs. The CDR3 nucleotides read TGCAGTGCTAGAGATATAGGCCGGACTTCGGAACACTTCTTT. Its protein product is CSARDIGRTSEHFF.